These 18 T cell receptor beta chains originate from one sample sequenced in a study of cytotoxic CD8 clonotypes in ibrutinib-treated CLL. The assay was immunoSEQ multiplex PCR, and TCRdb's table has in-frame clones only and misses some. Among 200,000 or so clones, about 75% were seen once, and the ten largest hold 5.5% to 6%. This specimen was PBMCs, taken after 12 months of ibrutinib treatment. These receptors all stem from a human donor with chronic lymphocytic leukemia.

V gene TRBV18 combines with J gene TRBJ1-1; D unresolved. In germline, CDR1 is KGHSH, CDR2 LQKENI. V lost 4 bases to trimming and J lost 3 bases, with 12 bases between them. CDR3 length equals 14 residues. The CDR3: CASSRQDRDTEAFF. The CDR3 DNA is TGTGCCAGCTCACGGCAGGATCGGGACACTGAAGCTTTCTTT. The variable domain in full, with the rest retrieved from reference TRBV18 and TRBJ1-1, is NAGVMQNPRHLVRRRGQEARLRCSPMKGHSHVYWYRQLPEEGLKFMVYLQKENIIDESGMPKERFSAEFPKEGPSILRIQQVVRGDSAAYFCASSRQDRDTEAFFGQGTRLTVV.

This clone was counted between two and nine times. The V and J genes are TRBV2 and TRBJ2-6; 7 nucleotides align to TRBD1. Germline values: CDR1 SNHLY, CDR2 FYNNEI. Germline trimming cut 6 bases from V and 2 bases from J; bases unmatched to any gene: 4. This CDR3 contains 15 residues. Here the CDR3 DNA reads TGTGCCAGCAGGGCACAGGGGCCTGGGGCCAACGTCCTGACTTTC. Encoded protein: CASRAQGPGANVLTF.

The chain links TRBV4-1 to TRBJ2-7, with a weak D call TRBD1 (6 bases). The CDR3 contains 15 residues. V lost 0 bases and J lost 4, with 13 bases in between. Germline V gene lookup returns CDR1 MGHRA and CDR2 YSYEKL. The CDR3 loop reads CASSQDDYREYEQYF. The CDR3 coding sequence is TGCGCCAGCAGCCAAGATGATTACAGGGAGTACGAGCAGTACTTC.

The chain recombines TRBV19 with TRBJ1-2; 7 bases agree with TRBD1. The V and J ends lost 5 bases and 4 bases, in that order; junction bases with no gene match: 7. The CDR3 runs to 14 residues. CDR1 is LNHDA, CDR2 SQIVND, per germline (reference sequence). The chain's CDR3 is CASSFRQGGYGYTF. CDR3 in DNA: TGTGCCAGTAGTTTCCGACAGGGCGGCTATGGCTACACCTTC.

The rearrangement joins TRBV6-6 to TRBJ2-3; maybe TRBD2 (5 bases). The V end lost 8 bases, the J end lost 1 base, and 10 bases lay between the germline ends. CDR1 is MNHNY and CDR2 is SVGAGI in the germline V gene (reference sequence). This CDR3 has 13 amino acids. This CDR3 is CASGPGGTDTQYF. CDR3 sequence (DNA): TGTGCCAGCGGCCCCGGGGGCACAGATACGCAGTATTTT.

The chain uses TRBV30 and TRBJ1-4; 7 nucleotides agree with TRBD1. This CDR3 spans 14 amino acids. CDR1 and CDR2 (germline): GTSNPN, SVGIG (reference sequence). With V trimmed by 3 bases and J by 4 bases, 5 bases remained unmatched. The CDR3 coding sequence is TGTGCCTGGAGACCGGGACAGAGTAATGAAAAACTGTTTTTT. It encodes CAWRPGQSNEKLFF. Looking up the rest from reference TRBV30 and TRBJ1-4 gives the full variable domain: SQTIHQWPATLVQPVGSPLSLECTVEGTSNPNLYWYRQAAGRGLQLLFYSVGIGQISSEVPQNLSASRPQDRQFILSSKKLLLSDSGFYLCAWRPGQSNEKLFFGSGTQLSVL.

This chain links TRBV19 with TRBJ1-1; D unresolved. The CDR3 is 14 amino acids. Between the trimmed V and J ends, which lost 2 bases and 1 base, there was a span of 8 bases. CDR1 LNHDA and CDR2 SQIVND come from the germline V gene (reference sequence). CDR3 in amino acids: CASSIRTGNTEAFF. DNA of the CDR3: TGTGCCAGTAGTATACGGACGGGGAACACTGAAGCTTTCTTT.

In its sample, this clone was seen a few times. This chain uses TRBV5-1 with TRBJ2-2, with D maybe TRBD1 (5 bases). Trimming shortened V by 5 bases and J by 7 bases, and 18 bases separated the two germline ends. Per germline, CDR1 SGHRS and CDR2 YFSETQ. This CDR3 has 15 amino acids. The CDR3 protein is CASRLTVTPGGELFF. CDR3 in DNA: TGCGCCAGCAGACTGACAGTAACTCCGGGCGGGGAGCTGTTTTTT.

The chain combines TRBV5-1 with TRBJ1-2, with 7 bases that match TRBD1. The CDR3 is made up of 15 amino acids. Germline assignment: CDR1 SGHRS and CDR2 YFSETQ. Trimming cost V 2 bases and J 8 bases; bases outside gene matches: 12. CDR3 nucleotides: TGCGCCAGCAGCTTCGCTCGGGACAGTCGTACGGGCTACACCTTC. It yields the protein CASSFARDSRTGYTF.

The chain carries TRBV7-3 and TRBJ1-2; 7 bases align to TRBD1. Germline CDR1 is SGHTA and CDR2 is FQGTGA. This CDR3 is 16 amino acids long. Trimming cost V 5 bases and J 0 bases; bases outside gene matches: 9. The CDR3 sequence is CASSPSAGTANYGYTF. The CDR3 coding sequence is TGTGCCAGCAGCCCGTCCGCCGGGACAGCTAACTATGGCTACACCTTC.

The chain uses TRBV18 and TRBJ1-4; tentatively, D is TRBD1 (6 bases). Germline CDR1 reads KGHSH; CDR2 reads LQKENI. The CDR3 consists of 16 residues. V lost 0 bases and J lost 8, with 16 bases in between. CDR3 in DNA: TGTGCCAGCTCACCACCACCTACAGGGTTCGGGGAAAAACTGTTTTTT. Its protein product is CASSPPPTGFGEKLFF.

This sequence joins TRBV5-1 and TRBJ2-1, with TRBD2 as a possible D gene (6 bases). CDR3 length equals 11 residues. Germline V gives CDR1 SGHRS, CDR2 YFSETQ. Trimming stripped 4 bases from V and 9 bases from J, with 8 bases between. DNA for the CDR3: TGCGCCAGCAGCAGGAGGGCTGAGCAGTTCTTC. Its translation is CASSRRAEQFF. The whole variable domain, remainder taken from reference TRBV5-1 and TRBJ2-1, is KAGVTQTPRYLIKTRGQQVTLSCSPISGHRSVSWYQQTPGQGLQFLFEYFSETQRNKGNFPGRFSGRQFSNSRSEMNVSTLELGDSALYLCASSRRAEQFFGPGTRLTVL.

The chain carries TRBV5-6 and TRBJ2-7; 15 bases are shared with TRBD2. CDR1 SGHDT and CDR2 YYEEEE come from the germline V gene. CDR3 length: 17 amino acids. The V and J ends lost 3 bases and 4 bases, in that order; junction bases with no gene match: 8. The CDR3 sequence is CASSSWTSGRAGYEQYF. In nucleotides, the CDR3 is TGTGCCAGCAGCTCCTGGACTAGCGGGAGGGCCGGGTACGAGCAGTACTTC.

This chain connects TRBV27 to TRBJ2-7, with 9 nucleotides matching TRBD1. CDR3 length: 14 amino acids. V was clipped by 6 bases and J by 1 base; unmatched bases: 4. Germline-derived CDR1 and CDR2 are MNHEY and SMNVEV (reference sequence). The CDR3 region is CASRDRGYSYEQYF. DNA for the CDR3: TGTGCCAGCAGGGACAGGGGCTATTCCTACGAGCAGTACTTC.

The chain couples TRBV27 to TRBJ2-5; TRBD2 might be the D (6 bases). Germline lookup yields CDR1 MNHEY and CDR2 SMNVEV (reference sequence). This CDR3 is 15 amino acids long. V lost 0 bases, J lost 5 bases, and 13 bases lay in between. CDR3 sequence reads: CASSLSGTYGETQYF. The DNA of the CDR3 is TGTGCCAGCAGTTTATCGGGGACTTACGGGGAGACCCAGTACTTC.

J is TRBJ2-7 and V is TRBV6-5, with 12 bases lining up with TRBD2. Germline CDR1 MNHEY, CDR2 SVGAGI. With 6 bases clipped from V and 2 bases from J, the junction kept 5 bases outside the gene matches. This CDR3 has 15 amino acids. CDR3 nucleotide sequence: TGTGCCAGCAGCTACCTAGCGGGAGGGCCCTACGAGCAGTACTTC. The encoded protein is CASSYLAGGPYEQYF.

This clone was found once. The chain uses TRBV19 and TRBJ2-5, with 14 bases aligning to TRBD2. The ends lost 3 bases at V and 7 bases at J; junction bases unmatched: 4. Germline CDR1 reads LNHDA; CDR2 reads SQIVND (reference sequence). The CDR3 covers 15 residues. The CDR3 DNA follows: TGTGCCAGTAGTATGGGGACTAGCGGGAGTGGGACCCAGTACTTC. Its translation: CASSMGTSGSGTQYF.

The chain joins TRBV9 to TRBJ1-2; no firm D call. The V gene lost 2 bases and the J gene lost 10 bases, with 9 bases spanning the gap. CDR1 and CDR2 (germline): SGDLS, YYNGEE. CDR3 size: 11 residues. Here the CDR3 reads CASSVHDTYTF. In nucleotides, the CDR3 is TGTGCCAGCAGCGTCCACGATACCTACACCTTC. Full variable domain (missing parts from reference TRBV9 and TRBJ1-2): DSGVTQTPKHLITATGQRVTLRCSPRSGDLSVYWYQQSLDQGLQFLIQYYNGEERAKGNILERFSAQQFPDLHSELNLSSLELGDSALYFCASSVHDTYTFGSGTRLTVV.